A selection of T cell receptor beta chains follows, all from one sample in a study of CD8+CD57+ T cells in acquired aplastic anemia. From the reads, TCRdb called clonotypes with MiXCR, one entry per CDR3 protein. The table includes about 140,000 distinct CDR3 sequences, less than 45% detected once. The sample consisted of sorted CD4+, CD8+, or CD8+CD57+ T cells (not recorded which) from PBMCs. These TCRs come from a human donor in good health, serving as a control. Each CDR3 is given with its conserved first and last residue.

v_gene: TRBV6-7; j_gene: TRBJ2-3; CDR3aa: CPSSLRLADTQYF
v_gene: TRBV6-1; j_gene: TRBJ1-2; CDR3aa: CATVLYGYTF
v_gene: TRBV20-1; j_gene: TRBJ2-1; CDR3aa: CSAPGTSGRGQFF
v_gene: TRBV20-1; j_gene: TRBJ1-2; CDR3aa: CSAQGGRGGGGYGYTF
v_gene: TRBV20-1; j_gene: TRBJ2-7; CDR3aa: CSALQGAGHYSSYEQYF
v_gene: TRBV7-2; j_gene: TRBJ1-2; CDR3aa: CASSLRRGEPGYTF
v_gene: TRBV11-3; j_gene: TRBJ2-7; CDR3aa: CASSFRSSSYEQYF
v_gene: TRBV15; j_gene: TRBJ1-4; CDR3aa: CATSNPGANEKLFF
v_gene: TRBV10-3; j_gene: TRBJ2-3; CDR3aa: CAISETLGDTQYF
v_gene: TRBV7-9; j_gene: TRBJ2-7; CDR3aa: CASSLAGREQYF
v_gene: TRBV6-1; j_gene: TRBJ1-2; CDR3aa: CASSEGGSGGYTF
v_gene: TRBV24-1; j_gene: TRBJ2-1; CDR3aa: CATSDPGQGSNEQFF
v_gene: TRBV10-3; j_gene: TRBJ2-3; CDR3aa: CAISERADTRYF
v_gene: TRBV20-1; j_gene: TRBJ2-7; CDR3aa: CSARFGGPRTEQYF
v_gene: TRBV19; j_gene: TRBJ1-2; CDR3aa: CASSGPGQRGYGYTF
v_gene: TRBV7-9; j_gene: TRBJ2-3; CDR3aa: CASSVRTDTQYF
v_gene: TRBV24-1; j_gene: TRBJ1-5; CDR3aa: CATSDRGRGRDQPQHF
v_gene: TRBV29-1; j_gene: TRBJ1-2; CDR3aa: CSVVQKPPFF
v_gene: TRBV2; j_gene: TRBJ2-1; CDR3aa: CASRTGRGEQFF
v_gene: TRBV9; j_gene: TRBJ1-3; CDR3aa: CASSPRGMNTIYF
v_gene: TRBV2; j_gene: TRBJ1-5; CDR3aa: CASSEGGQAPEPQHF
v_gene: TRBV2; j_gene: TRBJ2-5; CDR3aa: CASKGRTYQETQYF
v_gene: TRBV2; j_gene: TRBJ2-1; CDR3aa: CASRGTSRPYDEQFF
v_gene: TRBV12-5; j_gene: TRBJ2-3; CDR3aa: CASGFSDGSDTQYF
v_gene: TRBV6-1; j_gene: TRBJ1-2; CDR3aa: CASSRTGNYGYTF
v_gene: TRBV25-1; j_gene: TRBJ2-7; CDR3aa: CASGRRQDYEQYF
v_gene: TRBV4-2; j_gene: TRBJ2-1; CDR3aa: CASSPSRVGLAGTSYNEQFF
v_gene: TRBV19; j_gene: TRBJ1-1; CDR3aa: CASSIRDRNTEAFF
v_gene: TRBV20-1; j_gene: TRBJ1-2; CDR3aa: CSAPGQGGYGYTF
v_gene: TRBV5-1; j_gene: TRBJ1-1; CDR3aa: CASSLVWGADTEAFF
v_gene: TRBV24-1; j_gene: TRBJ2-4; CDR3aa: CATSDFTGGNIQYF
v_gene: TRBV7-6; j_gene: TRBJ2-7; CDR3aa: CASSPLGRDPTYEQYF
v_gene: TRBV10-3; j_gene: TRBJ1-6; CDR3aa: CATMPGQNSPLHF
v_gene: TRBV5-1; j_gene: TRBJ2-5; CDR3aa: CASSGTGTGGAETQYF
v_gene: TRBV9; j_gene: TRBJ1-4; CDR3aa: CASSVSFGTGNEKLFF
v_gene: TRBV7-2; j_gene: TRBJ1-1; CDR3aa: CASSFGPNTEAFF
v_gene: TRBV7-9; j_gene: TRBJ1-5; CDR3aa: CASSPTGDQPQHF
v_gene: TRBV19; j_gene: TRBJ1-5; CDR3aa: CASSPGQRNQPQHF
v_gene: TRBV7-3; j_gene: TRBJ2-3; CDR3aa: CASSRTSGSTDTQYF
v_gene: TRBV5-1; j_gene: TRBJ2-5; CDR3aa: CASSRGTGQETQYF
v_gene: TRBV28; j_gene: TRBJ2-5; CDR3aa: CASRVGGGSFETQYF
v_gene: TRBV5-1; j_gene: TRBJ1-1; CDR3aa: CASSLNPTGTAEAFF
v_gene: TRBV6-1; j_gene: TRBJ1-6; CDR3aa: CASRSEAGQINSPLHF
v_gene: TRBV19; j_gene: TRBJ1-1; CDR3aa: CASRTGRSTEAFF
v_gene: TRBV12-3/TRBV12-4; j_gene: TRBJ1-4; CDR3aa: CASSLGGNWGEKLFF
v_gene: TRBV11-2; j_gene: TRBJ2-7; CDR3aa: CASSLELAGRDEQYF
v_gene: TRBV3-1; j_gene: TRBJ2-1; CDR3aa: CASSQVTGTGWNEQFF
v_gene: TRBV12-3/TRBV12-4; j_gene: TRBJ2-7; CDR3aa: CASSQSRARLAGNEQYF
v_gene: TRBV2; j_gene: TRBJ1-2; CDR3aa: CASSLSVYGYTF
v_gene: TRBV18; j_gene: TRBJ2-7; CDR3aa: CASSLVDSGTTSVYF
v_gene: TRBV3-1; j_gene: TRBJ1-1; CDR3aa: CASSQGDSVMNTEAFF